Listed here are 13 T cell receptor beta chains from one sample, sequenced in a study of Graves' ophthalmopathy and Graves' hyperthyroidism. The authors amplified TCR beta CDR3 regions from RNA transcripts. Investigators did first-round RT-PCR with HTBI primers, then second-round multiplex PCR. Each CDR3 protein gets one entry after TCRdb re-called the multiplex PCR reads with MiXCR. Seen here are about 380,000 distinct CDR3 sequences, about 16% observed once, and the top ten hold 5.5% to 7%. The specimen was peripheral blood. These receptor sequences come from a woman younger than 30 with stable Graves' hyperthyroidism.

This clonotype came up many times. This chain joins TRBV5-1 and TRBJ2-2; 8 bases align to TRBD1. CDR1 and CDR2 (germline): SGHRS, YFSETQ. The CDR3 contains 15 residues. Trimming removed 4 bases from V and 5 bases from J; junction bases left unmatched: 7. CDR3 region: CASSNRQGRTGELFF. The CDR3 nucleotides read TGCGCCAGCAGCAACAGACAGGGGAGGACCGGGGAGCTGTTTTTT.

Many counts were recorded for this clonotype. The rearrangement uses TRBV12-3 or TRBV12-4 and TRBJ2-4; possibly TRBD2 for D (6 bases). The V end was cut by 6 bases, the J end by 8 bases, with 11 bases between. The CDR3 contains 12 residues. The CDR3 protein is CASRRTIDIQYF. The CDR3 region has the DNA TGTGCCAGCAGACGGACTATTGACATTCAGTACTTC.

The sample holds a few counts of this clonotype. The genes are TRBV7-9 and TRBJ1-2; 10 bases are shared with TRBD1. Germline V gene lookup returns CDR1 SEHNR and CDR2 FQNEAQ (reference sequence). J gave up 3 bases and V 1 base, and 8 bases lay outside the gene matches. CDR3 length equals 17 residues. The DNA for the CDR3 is TGTGCCAGCAGCTTAGGTTATGGGACAGGGGCACACTATGGCTACACCTTC. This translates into CASSLGYGTGAHYGYTF.

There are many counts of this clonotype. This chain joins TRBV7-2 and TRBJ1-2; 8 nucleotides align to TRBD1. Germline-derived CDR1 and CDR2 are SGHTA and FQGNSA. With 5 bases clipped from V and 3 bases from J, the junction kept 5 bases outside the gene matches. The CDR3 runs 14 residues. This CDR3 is CASSVQGADYGYTF. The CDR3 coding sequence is TGTGCCAGCAGCGTTCAGGGGGCGGACTATGGCTACACCTTC.

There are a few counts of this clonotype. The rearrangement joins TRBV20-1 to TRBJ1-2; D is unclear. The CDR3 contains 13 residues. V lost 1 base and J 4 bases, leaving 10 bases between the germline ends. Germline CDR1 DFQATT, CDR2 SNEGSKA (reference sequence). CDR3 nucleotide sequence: TGCAGTGCTAGAGGGGGTATCGGCTATGGCTACACCTTC. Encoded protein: CSARGGIGYGYTF.

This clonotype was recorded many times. The DNA for the CDR3 is TGTGCCAGCAGCCGCAGGGACAGTATTGATTCACCCCTCCACTTT. Residues: CASSRRDSIDSPLHF. This chain connects TRBV14 to TRBJ1-6; 7 bases are shared with TRBD1. The CDR3 has 15 amino acids. Germline assignment: CDR1 SGHDN and CDR2 FVKESK. V lost 4 bases and J lost 8; bases outside the gene matches: 8.

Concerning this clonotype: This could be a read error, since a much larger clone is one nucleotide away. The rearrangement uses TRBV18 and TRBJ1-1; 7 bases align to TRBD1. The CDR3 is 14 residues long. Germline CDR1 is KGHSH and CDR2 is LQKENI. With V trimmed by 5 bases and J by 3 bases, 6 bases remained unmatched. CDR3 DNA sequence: TGTGCCAGCTCAGAGACAGGGTCGGACACTGAAGCTTTCTTT. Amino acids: CASSETGSDTEAFF.

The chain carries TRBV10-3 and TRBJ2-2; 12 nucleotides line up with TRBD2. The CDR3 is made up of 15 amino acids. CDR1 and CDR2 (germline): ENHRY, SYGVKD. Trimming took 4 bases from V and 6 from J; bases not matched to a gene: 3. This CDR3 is CAISGTSGASGELFF. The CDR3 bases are TGTGCCATCAGTGGGACTAGCGGGGCGTCCGGGGAGCTGTTTTTT.

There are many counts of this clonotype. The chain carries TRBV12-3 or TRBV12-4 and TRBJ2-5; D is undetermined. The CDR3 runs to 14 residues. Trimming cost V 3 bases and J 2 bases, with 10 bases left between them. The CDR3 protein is CASSLFDIQETQYF. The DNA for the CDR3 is TGTGCCAGCAGTTTGTTCGACATACAAGAGACCCAGTACTTC.

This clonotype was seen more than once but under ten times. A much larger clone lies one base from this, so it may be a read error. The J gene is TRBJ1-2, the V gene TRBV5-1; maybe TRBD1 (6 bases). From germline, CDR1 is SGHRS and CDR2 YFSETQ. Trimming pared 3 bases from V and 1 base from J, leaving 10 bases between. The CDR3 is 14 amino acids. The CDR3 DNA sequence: TGCGCCAGCAGCTCCGGGACACTTAACTATGGCTACACCTTC. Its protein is CASSSGTLNYGYTF.

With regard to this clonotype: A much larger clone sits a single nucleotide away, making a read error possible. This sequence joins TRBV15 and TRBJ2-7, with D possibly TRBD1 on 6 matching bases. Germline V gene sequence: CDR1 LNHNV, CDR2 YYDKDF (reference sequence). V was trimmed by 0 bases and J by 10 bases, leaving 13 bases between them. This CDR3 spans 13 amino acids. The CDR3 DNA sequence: TGTGCCACCAGCAGAGATCTACAGGGCTATCAGTACTTC. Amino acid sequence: CATSRDLQGYQYF.

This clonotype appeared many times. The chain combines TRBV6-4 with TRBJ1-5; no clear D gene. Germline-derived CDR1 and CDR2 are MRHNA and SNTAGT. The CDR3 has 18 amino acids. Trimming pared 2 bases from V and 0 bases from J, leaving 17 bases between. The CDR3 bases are TGTGCCAGCAGTGACCCCCCGAGGTTCCGAATTAGCAATCAGCCCCAGCATTTT. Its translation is CASSDPPRFRISNQPQHF.

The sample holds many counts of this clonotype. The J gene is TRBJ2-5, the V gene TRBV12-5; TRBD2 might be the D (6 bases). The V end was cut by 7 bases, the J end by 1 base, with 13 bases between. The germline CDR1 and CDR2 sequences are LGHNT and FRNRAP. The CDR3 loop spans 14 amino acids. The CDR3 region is CASAQGLVQETQYF. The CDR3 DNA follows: TGTGCTAGTGCCCAGGGACTGGTCCAAGAGACCCAGTACTTC. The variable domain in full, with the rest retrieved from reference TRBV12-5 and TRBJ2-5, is DARVTQTPRHKVTEMGQEVTMRCQPILGHNTVFWYRQTMMQGLELLAYFRNRAPLDDSGMPKDRFSAEMPDATLATLKIQPSEPRDSAVYFCASAQGLVQETQYFGPGTRLLVL.